These T cell receptor beta chains were read from a single sample in a study of blood T cell repertoires in COVID-19. Sequencing used immunoSEQ multiplex PCR; TCRdb keeps in-frame clones, though not all of them. The repertoire has 150,000 to 200,000 clones, more than 75% of them found once; the top ten carry roughly 9.4%. Sequenced material: peripheral blood. The receptor source for this set is a woman aged 50 to 60 with active or convalescent COVID-19. Both conserved end residues are part of each CDR3. A D gene is named only where the DNA matches it firmly. The listing skips clone size in some rows; elsewhere it reads once, few, many or a size class.

j_gene: TRBJ1-3
abundance: -
d_gene: TRBD1
v_gene: TRBV6-5
CDR3aa: CASSRDSFSGNTIYF
CDR3nt: TGTGCCAGCAGTAGGGACAGTTTCTCTGGAAACACCATATATTTT

j_gene: TRBJ2-7
abundance: -
d_gene: TRBD2
v_gene: TRBV5-1
CDR3aa: CASSQTPRSGGIYEQYF
CDR3nt: TGCGCCAGCAGCCAAACTCCTCGTAGCGGGGGTATCTACGAGCAGTACTTC

j_gene: TRBJ1-2
abundance: -
d_gene: TRBD1
v_gene: TRBV18
CDR3aa: CASSPPQGEDDYGYTF
CDR3nt: TGTGCCAGCTCACCGCCACAGGGGGAGGATGACTATGGCTACACCTTC

j_gene: TRBJ1-1
abundance: -
d_gene: TRBD1
v_gene: TRBV6-5
CDR3aa: CASSMGDSLWAFF
CDR3nt: TGTGCCAGCAGTATGGGGGACAGCCTGTGGGCTTTCTTT

j_gene: TRBJ2-1
abundance: -
d_gene: TRBD2
v_gene: TRBV7-3
CDR3aa: CASSFASGSNEQFF
CDR3nt: TGTGCCAGCAGCTTCGCTAGCGGGAGCAATGAGCAGTTCTTC

j_gene: TRBJ1-2
abundance: -
d_gene: -
v_gene: TRBV2
CDR3aa: CASSPGRGYGYTF
CDR3nt: TGTGCCAGCAGTCCAGGGAGGGGCTATGGCTACACCTTC

j_gene: TRBJ2-2
abundance: few
d_gene: TRBD2
v_gene: TRBV7-9
CDR3aa: CASSPLAGDEGELFF
CDR3nt: TGTGCCAGCAGCCCCTTAGCGGGAGACGAAGGGGAGCTGTTTTTT

j_gene: TRBJ1-6
abundance: -
d_gene: TRBD1
v_gene: TRBV25-1
CDR3aa: CASTGAGGNSPLHF
CDR3nt: TGTGCCAGCACTGGGGCAGGGGGGAATTCACCCCTCCACTTT

j_gene: TRBJ2-7
abundance: -
d_gene: -
v_gene: TRBV3-1/TRBV3-2
CDR3aa: CASSQTFPRQPDEYEQYF
CDR3nt: TGTGCCAGCAGCCAAACTTTTCCCCGACAGCCCGACGAGTACGAGCAGTACTTC

j_gene: TRBJ1-1
abundance: -
d_gene: TRBD1
v_gene: TRBV27
CDR3aa: CASSLGTGNTEAFF
CDR3nt: TGTGCCAGCAGTTTAGGGACAGGGAACACTGAAGCTTTCTTT

j_gene: TRBJ2-3
abundance: -
d_gene: TRBD2
v_gene: TRBV5-8
CDR3aa: CASSLARGGGASDTQYF
CDR3nt: TGTGCCAGCAGCTTGGCCCGGGGCGGGGGGGCCTCAGATACGCAGTATTTT

j_gene: TRBJ1-4
abundance: -
d_gene: TRBD1
v_gene: TRBV15
CDR3aa: CATSRRTGGYTNEKLFF
CDR3nt: TGTGCCACCAGCAGAAGGACAGGGGGCTATACTAATGAAAAACTGTTTTTT

j_gene: TRBJ1-1
abundance: -
d_gene: -
v_gene: TRBV10-3
CDR3aa: CAISDGSKAFF
CDR3nt: TGTGCCATCAGTGACGGGTCTAAAGCTTTCTTT

j_gene: TRBJ2-7
abundance: -
d_gene: -
v_gene: TRBV12-3/TRBV12-4
CDR3aa: CASSLTGNYEQYF
CDR3nt: TGTGCCAGCAGTTTGACCGGGAACTACGAGCAGTACTTC

j_gene: TRBJ2-5
abundance: -
d_gene: -
v_gene: TRBV7-2
CDR3aa: CASSLRRNQETQYF
CDR3nt: TGTGCCAGCAGCTTACGGCGGAACCAAGAGACCCAGTACTTC

j_gene: TRBJ1-2
abundance: -
d_gene: TRBD1
v_gene: TRBV6-5
CDR3aa: CASSYSYAGGYGYTF
CDR3nt: TGTGCCAGCAGTTACTCTTATGCAGGGGGATATGGCTACACCTTC

j_gene: TRBJ1-1
abundance: -
d_gene: TRBD1
v_gene: TRBV7-9
CDR3aa: CASSFGQGGILGTEAFF
CDR3nt: TGTGCCAGCAGCTTCGGGCAGGGGGGAATCCTGGGCACTGAAGCTTTCTTT

j_gene: TRBJ1-4
abundance: once
d_gene: -
v_gene: TRBV7-8
CDR3aa: CASSRGGMNEKLFF
CDR3nt: TGTGCCAGCAGCCGAGGCGGCATGAACGAAAAACTGTTTTTT

j_gene: TRBJ1-1
abundance: -
d_gene: -
v_gene: TRBV6-5
CDR3aa: CASRSYRNTEAFF
CDR3nt: TGTGCCAGCAGATCGTACAGGAACACTGAAGCTTTCTTT

j_gene: TRBJ2-7
abundance: -
d_gene: -
v_gene: TRBV5-1
CDR3aa: CASSLAGGQTYEQYF
CDR3nt: TGCGCCAGCAGCTTGGCCGGGGGACAGACCTACGAGCAGTACTTC

j_gene: TRBJ1-2
abundance: -
d_gene: -
v_gene: TRBV4-3
CDR3aa: CASSQGGMPYGYTF
CDR3nt: TGCGCCAGCAGCCAAGGGGGCATGCCCTATGGCTACACCTTC

j_gene: TRBJ2-3
abundance: -
d_gene: -
v_gene: TRBV21-1
CDR3aa: CASSTKRPGLGLTDTQYF
CDR3nt: TGTGCCAGCAGCACAAAACGCCCGGGACTAGGACTCACAGATACGCAGTATTTT

j_gene: TRBJ1-2
abundance: -
d_gene: TRBD1
v_gene: TRBV4-2
CDR3aa: CASSQLRDSYGYTF
CDR3nt: TGTGCCAGCAGCCAACTCCGGGACAGCTATGGCTACACCTTC

j_gene: TRBJ1-1
abundance: -
d_gene: -
v_gene: TRBV14
CDR3aa: CASSQLGGAPEAFF
CDR3nt: TGTGCCAGCAGCCAATTAGGGGGGGCCCCTGAAGCTTTCTTT

j_gene: TRBJ1-5
abundance: -
d_gene: -
v_gene: TRBV9
CDR3aa: CASSVEGARDQPQHF
CDR3nt: TGTGCCAGCAGCGTAGAAGGGGCAAGAGATCAGCCCCAGCATTTT

j_gene: TRBJ2-7
abundance: -
d_gene: -
v_gene: TRBV5-1
CDR3aa: CASSLAGDFMDEQYF
CDR3nt: TGCGCCAGCAGCTTGGCCGGAGACTTTATGGACGAGCAGTACTTC

j_gene: TRBJ1-4
abundance: few
d_gene: -
v_gene: TRBV25-1
CDR3aa: CASSLSGTDEKLFF
CDR3nt: TGTGCCAGCAGTCTTTCGGGAACGGATGAAAAACTGTTTTTT

j_gene: TRBJ1-1
abundance: -
d_gene: -
v_gene: TRBV2
CDR3aa: CASRREQGSSFF
CDR3nt: TGTGCCAGCAGGCGAGAACAGGGATCATCTTTCTTT

j_gene: TRBJ2-5
abundance: many
d_gene: TRBD2
v_gene: TRBV7-3
CDR3aa: CASSSSGGGTQYF
CDR3nt: TGTGCCAGCAGCAGTAGCGGCGGGGGGACCCAGTACTTC

j_gene: TRBJ1-5
abundance: -
d_gene: TRBD1
v_gene: TRBV19
CDR3aa: CASSWTGADQPQHF
CDR3nt: TGTGCCAGTAGCTGGACAGGGGCGGATCAGCCCCAGCATTTT

j_gene: TRBJ1-1
abundance: few
d_gene: TRBD1
v_gene: TRBV7-9
CDR3aa: CASSFPGQGAEAFF
CDR3nt: TGTGCCAGCAGCTTCCCGGGACAGGGGGCTGAAGCTTTCTTT

j_gene: TRBJ2-7
abundance: -
d_gene: -
v_gene: TRBV6-5
CDR3aa: CASSYGGLSSYEQYF
CDR3nt: TGTGCCAGCAGTTACGGGGGCCTTAGCTCCTACGAGCAGTACTTC

j_gene: TRBJ2-7
abundance: -
d_gene: -
v_gene: TRBV19
CDR3aa: CASSIGAGPFYEQYF
CDR3nt: TGTGCCAGTAGTATAGGCGCAGGGCCTTTCTACGAGCAGTACTTC

j_gene: TRBJ2-7
abundance: -
d_gene: -
v_gene: TRBV20-1
CDR3aa: CSASRSASSYEQYF
CDR3nt: TGCAGTGCTAGTAGATCCGCGTCGTCTTACGAGCAGTACTTC

j_gene: TRBJ2-7
abundance: -
d_gene: -
v_gene: TRBV11-2
CDR3aa: CASSLRAETGEQYF
CDR3nt: TGTGCCAGCAGCCTGCGGGCCGAGACGGGAGAGCAGTACTTC

j_gene: TRBJ2-5
abundance: -
d_gene: -
v_gene: TRBV27
CDR3aa: CASSLTRGQETQYF
CDR3nt: TGTGCCAGCAGTTTAACACGCGGTCAAGAGACCCAGTACTTC

j_gene: TRBJ1-2
abundance: -
d_gene: -
v_gene: TRBV29-1
CDR3aa: CSVFSLYGYTF
CDR3nt: TGCAGCGTTTTCAGTCTCTATGGCTACACCTTC

j_gene: TRBJ2-7
abundance: -
d_gene: TRBD1
v_gene: TRBV12-3/TRBV12-4
CDR3aa: CASSLRGQGQQYF
CDR3nt: TGTGCCAGCAGTTTACGAGGACAGGGGCAGCAGTACTTC

j_gene: TRBJ1-2
abundance: -
d_gene: -
v_gene: TRBV2
CDR3aa: CASRPRIGTTGEGYTF
CDR3nt: TGTGCCAGCAGACCTCGAATCGGGACTACAGGAGAGGGCTACACCTTC

j_gene: TRBJ2-1
abundance: -
d_gene: -
v_gene: TRBV7-9
CDR3aa: CASSLGTPPDEQFF
CDR3nt: TGTGCCAGCAGCTTAGGGACTCCCCCCGATGAGCAGTTCTTC

j_gene: TRBJ2-1
abundance: -
d_gene: TRBD2
v_gene: TRBV3-1/TRBV3-2
CDR3aa: CASSPEGTSGRHEQFF
CDR3nt: TGTGCCAGCAGCCCCGAGGGTACTAGCGGGAGGCATGAGCAGTTCTTC

j_gene: TRBJ1-5
abundance: -
d_gene: -
v_gene: TRBV4-1
CDR3aa: CASSQEQTYSNQPQHF
CDR3nt: TGCGCCAGCAGCCAAGAACAGACATATAGCAATCAGCCCCAGCATTTT

j_gene: TRBJ2-1
abundance: -
d_gene: -
v_gene: TRBV3-1/TRBV3-2
CDR3aa: CASSLGQGGSYNEQFF
CDR3nt: TGTGCCAGCAGTCTAGGACAAGGAGGGTCCTACAATGAGCAGTTCTTC

j_gene: TRBJ2-2
abundance: -
d_gene: -
v_gene: TRBV23-1
CDR3aa: CASSQSSYLDRKTNTGELFF
CDR3nt: TGCGCCAGCAGTCAATCGTCATACCTAGACCGAAAGACGAACACCGGGGAGCTGTTTTTT

j_gene: TRBJ2-3
abundance: -
d_gene: TRBD2
v_gene: TRBV7-2
CDR3aa: CASRGRWREADTQYF
CDR3nt: TGTGCCAGCAGGGGACGGTGGCGGGAGGCAGATACGCAGTATTTT

j_gene: TRBJ1-2
abundance: -
d_gene: -
v_gene: TRBV2
CDR3aa: CASSELDIGTGYTF
CDR3nt: TGTGCCAGCAGTGAATTGGACATCGGTACTGGCTACACCTTC